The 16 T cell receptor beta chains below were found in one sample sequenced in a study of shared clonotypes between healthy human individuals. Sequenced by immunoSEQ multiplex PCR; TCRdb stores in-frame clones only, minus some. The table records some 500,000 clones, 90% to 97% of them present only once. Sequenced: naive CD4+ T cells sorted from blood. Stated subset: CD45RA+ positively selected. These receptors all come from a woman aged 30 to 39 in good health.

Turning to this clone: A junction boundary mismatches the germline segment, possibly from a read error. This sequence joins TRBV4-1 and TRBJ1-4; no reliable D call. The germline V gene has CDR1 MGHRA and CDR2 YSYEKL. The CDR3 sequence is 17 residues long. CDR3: CASSRQAGRATSEKLFF. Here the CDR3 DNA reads TGCGCCAGCAGCCGCCAGGCGGGCAGAGCAACTAGTGAAAAACTGTTTTTT.

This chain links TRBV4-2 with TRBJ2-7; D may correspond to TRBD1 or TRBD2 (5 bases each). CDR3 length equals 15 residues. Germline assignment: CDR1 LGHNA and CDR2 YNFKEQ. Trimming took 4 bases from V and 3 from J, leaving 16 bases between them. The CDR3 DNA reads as TGTGCCAGCAGCCTTCGGGACCAACCCTTCTACGAGCAGTACTTC. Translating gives CASSLRDQPFYEQYF.

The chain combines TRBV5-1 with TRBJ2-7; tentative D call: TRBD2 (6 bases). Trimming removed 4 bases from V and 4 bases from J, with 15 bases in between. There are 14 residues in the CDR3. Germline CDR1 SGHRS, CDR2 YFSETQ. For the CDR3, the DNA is TGCGCCAGCAGCGGGAGACTAGGGAGGTACGAGCAGTACTTC. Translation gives CASSGRLGRYEQYF. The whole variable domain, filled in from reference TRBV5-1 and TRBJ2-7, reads KAGVTQTPRYLIKTRGQQVTLSCSPISGHRSVSWYQQTPGQGLQFLFEYFSETQRNKGNFPGRFSGRQFSNSRSEMNVSTLELGDSALYLCASSGRLGRYEQYFGPGTRLTVT.

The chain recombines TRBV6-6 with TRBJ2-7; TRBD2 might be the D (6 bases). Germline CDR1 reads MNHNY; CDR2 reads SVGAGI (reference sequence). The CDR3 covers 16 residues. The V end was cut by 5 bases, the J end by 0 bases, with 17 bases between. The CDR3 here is CASSGTGTYSSYEQYF. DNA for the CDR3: TGTGCCAGCAGTGGGACCGGGACTTATAGCTCCTACGAGCAGTACTTC.

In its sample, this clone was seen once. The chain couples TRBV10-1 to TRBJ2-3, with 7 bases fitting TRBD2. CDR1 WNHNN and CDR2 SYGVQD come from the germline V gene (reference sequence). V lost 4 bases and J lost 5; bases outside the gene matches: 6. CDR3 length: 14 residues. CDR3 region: CASSVAGEEDTQYF. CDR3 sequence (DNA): TGCGCCAGCAGTGTTGCGGGAGAAGAAGATACGCAGTATTTT.

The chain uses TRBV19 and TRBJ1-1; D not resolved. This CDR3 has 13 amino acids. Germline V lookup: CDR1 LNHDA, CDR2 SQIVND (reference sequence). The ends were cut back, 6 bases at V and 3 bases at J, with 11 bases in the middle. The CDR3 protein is CASSRQADTEAFF. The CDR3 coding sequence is TGTGCCAGTAGCCGCCAGGCAGACACTGAAGCTTTCTTT.

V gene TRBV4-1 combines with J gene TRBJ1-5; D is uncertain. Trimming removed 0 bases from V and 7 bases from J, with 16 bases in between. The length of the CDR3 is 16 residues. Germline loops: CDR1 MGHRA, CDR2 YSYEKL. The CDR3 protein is CASSQDLAIRTQPQHF. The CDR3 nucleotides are TGCGCCAGCAGCCAAGACCTAGCAATTCGAACCCAGCCCCAGCATTTT.

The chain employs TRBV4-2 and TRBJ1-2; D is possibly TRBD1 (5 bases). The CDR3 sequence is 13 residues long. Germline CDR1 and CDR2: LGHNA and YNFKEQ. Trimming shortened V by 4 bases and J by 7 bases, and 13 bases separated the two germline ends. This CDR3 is CASSPGRGFGYTF. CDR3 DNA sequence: TGTGCCAGCAGCCCGGGGCGTGGGTTTGGCTACACCTTC.

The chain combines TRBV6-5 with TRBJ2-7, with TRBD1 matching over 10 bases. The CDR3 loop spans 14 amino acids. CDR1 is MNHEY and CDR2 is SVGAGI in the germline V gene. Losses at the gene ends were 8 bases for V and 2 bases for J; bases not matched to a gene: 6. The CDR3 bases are TGTGCCAGCGGTCGGACAGGGGGGACCTACGAGCAGTACTTC. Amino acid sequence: CASGRTGGTYEQYF.

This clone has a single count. CDR3: CASSPRSGAPGANVLTF. CDR3 coding DNA: TGTGCCAGCTCACCAAGGTCCGGGGCGCCCGGGGCCAACGTCCTGACTTTC. J is TRBJ2-6 and V is TRBV18; TRBD1 or TRBD2 may be the D gene (5 bases each). This CDR3 spans 17 amino acids. The V end lost 2 bases, the J end lost 4 bases, and 15 bases lay between the germline ends. Germline-derived CDR1 and CDR2 are KGHSH and LQKENI.

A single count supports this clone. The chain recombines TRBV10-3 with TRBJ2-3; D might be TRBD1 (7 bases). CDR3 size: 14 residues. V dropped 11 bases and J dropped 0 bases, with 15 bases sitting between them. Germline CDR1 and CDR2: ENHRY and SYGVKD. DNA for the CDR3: TGTGCCGCCACACAGGGGACTAGCACAGATACGCAGTATTTT. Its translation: CAATQGTSTDTQYF.

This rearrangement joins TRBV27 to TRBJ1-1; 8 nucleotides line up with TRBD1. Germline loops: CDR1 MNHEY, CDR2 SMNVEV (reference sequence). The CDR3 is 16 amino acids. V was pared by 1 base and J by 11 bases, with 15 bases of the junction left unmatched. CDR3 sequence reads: CASSLYGRGRESRAFF. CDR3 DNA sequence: TGTGCCAGCAGTTTATATGGCAGGGGGCGCGAGTCCCGCGCTTTCTTT.

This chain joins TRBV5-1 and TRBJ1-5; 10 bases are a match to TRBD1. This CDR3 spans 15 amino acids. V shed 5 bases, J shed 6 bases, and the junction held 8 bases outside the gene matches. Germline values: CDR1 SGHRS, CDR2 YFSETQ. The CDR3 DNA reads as TGCGCCAGCAGATCCGGGACAGGGGCCAGTCAGCCCCAGCATTTT. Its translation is CASRSGTGASQPQHF.

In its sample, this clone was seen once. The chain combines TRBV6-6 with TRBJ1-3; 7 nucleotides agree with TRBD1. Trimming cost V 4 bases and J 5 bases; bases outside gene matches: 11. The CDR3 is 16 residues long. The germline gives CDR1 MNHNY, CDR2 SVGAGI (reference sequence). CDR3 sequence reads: CASSSPTGNERNTIYF. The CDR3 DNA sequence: TGTGCCAGCAGTTCCCCGACAGGGAATGAGAGAAACACCATATATTTT.

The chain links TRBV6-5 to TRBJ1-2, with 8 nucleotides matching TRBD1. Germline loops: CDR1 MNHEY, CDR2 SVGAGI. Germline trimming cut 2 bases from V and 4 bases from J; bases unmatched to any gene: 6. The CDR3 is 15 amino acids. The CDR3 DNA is TGTGCCAGCAGTTACGGACAGGGCGCAGGCTATGGCTACACCTTC. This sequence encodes CASSYGQGAGYGYTF.

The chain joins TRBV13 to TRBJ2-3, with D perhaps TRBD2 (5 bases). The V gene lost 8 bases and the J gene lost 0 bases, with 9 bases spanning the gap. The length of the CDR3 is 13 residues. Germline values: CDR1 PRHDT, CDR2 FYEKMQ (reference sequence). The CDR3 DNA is TGTGCCAGCCGAGCGGCAAGCACAGATACGCAGTATTTT. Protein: CASRAASTDTQYF.